Sequencing of this T cell receptor beta chain was carried out in a study of PD-1 blockade in classical Hodgkin lymphoma (dated by TCRdb to about 2020). About the full investigation: Nivolumab dosing was 3 mg/kg intravenously every 2 weeks, continuing until either disease progression or unacceptable toxicity. The study used TCR beta sequencing and CyTOF to define a peripheral blood immune signature of response to PD-1 blockade in classical Hodgkin lymphoma. What the study reported, not specific to this receptor: By C4D1, a significant rise was seen in CD4+ TCR diversity but not in CD8+ TCR diversity (p=0.0027 vs p=0.16), and the rise was most apparent among complete responders (p=0.02). Patients starting nivolumab less than 1 year after ASCT had lower diversity and were excluded from later analyses to avoid confounding by immune reconstitution. Only a single clinical trial cohort was studied, and what caused the repertoire differences, possibly disease activity or prior therapy, remained undefined. Newly diagnosed patients were reported to have lower baseline TCR diversity than healthy donors, and relapsed/refractory patients were reported to have lower baseline TCR diversity still. Trial patients achieving complete response had baseline diversity similar to newly diagnosed patients, whereas partial responders and progressors had significantly lower diversity.

The Qiagen DNeasy kit was used to extract genomic DNA both from unsorted PBMCs and from the negatively selected CD4+ and CD8+ fractions. Using primers that anneal to V and J segments, immunoSEQ multiplex PCR amplified the TCR beta CDR3 regions. A synthetic immune receptor repertoire was used to minimize amplification bias, and any residual bias was removed computationally once sequencing was done. Under the source paper's analysis protocol: Repertoire diversity was quantified as the Shannon entropy index using custom Python scripts. Unsorted, CD4+ and CD8+ repertoires were analyzed separately, except in combined analyses where CD4+ and CD8+ sequences were merged in silico. A clone counted as expanded when the clone's frequency after treatment rose at least 2-fold relative to C1D1, and clones undetected at baseline were given a pseudocount of 0.5. Clones with 0 or 1 copy at C1D1 were classified as singleton clones, and clones with 2 or more copies were classified as non-singleton clones. Clones expanded in unsorted samples were annotated as CD4+, CD8+ or unknown by matching protein sequences in sorted samples from the same patient. Wilcoxon tests on paired samples were used to test changes in diversity from C1D1 to C4D1. Sourced from immuneACCESS, this table was stored by TCRdb with only in-frame sequences that have V and J called. A share of the clones is absent; for the studies checked, an unresolved V gene accounts for under half, and the remainder has no known explanation. For V, J and clone size, that table is used; D and trimming come from the DNA. The sample table records under 25,000 clones; 60% to 85% of these occur just once. Approximately 18% of the sample rests with the top ten.

Sample time point, as interpreted from the label and publication: cycle 2 day 1 (C2D1) of nivolumab. Every trial patient had relapsed following autologous stem cell transplantation, and prior brentuximab vedotin exposure was what differed among cohorts A, B and C. A total of over 55 patients with relapsed/refractory classical Hodgkin lymphoma made up the trial cohort, and each patient's best overall response was complete response, partial response or progressive disease. Single-agent nivolumab was administered to trial patients in the multi-cohort phase II CheckMate 205 trial. An independent review committee assessed best overall response using the 2007 International Working Group response criteria. Trial PBMCs were collected immediately before nivolumab initiation (C1D1) and during therapy at cycle 2 day 1 and cycle 4 day 1. Peripheral blood was collected in 8 mL Vacutainer Cell Preparation Tubes, from which PBMCs were isolated by centrifugation and then cryopreserved.

From a lookup of the germline V gene, CDR1 and CDR2 are SGHTS and YDEGEE. V and J are truncated by 4 bases and 4 bases respectively, leaving an intervening sequence of 8 bases. From the cysteine up to the phenylalanine, the CDR3 has a length of 12 residues. Of the read, only the CDR3 DNA is kept; its 36 bases are in frame from base 1. Details on this clone: It lacks a known antigen. The input lacks base qualities; no much larger clone sits a single base away.

The chain is assembled from TRBV5-8 and TRBJ2-5; no confident D gene assignment can be made. The TCR sequence derives from a human donor with classical Hodgkin lymphoma. This specimen consisted of peripheral blood mononuclear cells (PBMCs), obtained before the second cycle of nivolumab. The nucleotide sequence reads TGTGCCAGCAGCGCCCGGGTAGAGACCCAGTACTTC. Its amino acids are CASSARVETQYF.